This is a list of T cell receptor beta chains from one sample in a study of early T cells in non-severe SARS-CoV-2 infection. TCRdb analysed the 5' RACE reads with MiXCR anew, one entry per CDR3 protein. The sample carries tens of thousands of distinct CDR3 sequences, roughly an eighth recorded once. The material sequenced was whole blood, taken at baseline. These receptors were taken from an adult who was a healthcare worker with PCR-confirmed SARS-CoV-2 infection or an uninfected control (not recorded which). CDR3s include the opening cysteine and the closing phenylalanine or tryptophan. Each record gives: V gene, J gene, CDR3 protein.

v_gene: TRBV6-4
j_gene: TRBJ1-1
CDR3aa: CASSESSYTEAFF

v_gene: TRBV6-5
j_gene: TRBJ2-3
CDR3aa: CASSPDRGWTDTQYF

v_gene: TRBV6-6
j_gene: TRBJ2-7
CDR3aa: CASSYPQGYEQYF

v_gene: TRBV7-9
j_gene: TRBJ1-2
CDR3aa: CASSLSRGYTF

v_gene: TRBV7-2
j_gene: TRBJ2-1
CDR3aa: CASSKGLALGYNEQFF

v_gene: TRBV6-5
j_gene: TRBJ1-3
CDR3aa: CASSQTTGVGNTIYF

v_gene: TRBV19
j_gene: TRBJ2-3
CDR3aa: CASSIEDRSYTDTQYF

v_gene: TRBV3-1
j_gene: TRBJ1-2
CDR3aa: CASSQDRIFYGYTF

v_gene: TRBV5-1
j_gene: TRBJ2-1
CDR3aa: CASSLGRGLAGASANEQFF

v_gene: TRBV29-1
j_gene: TRBJ2-7
CDR3aa: CSVVDRGDEQYF

v_gene: TRBV2
j_gene: TRBJ2-3
CDR3aa: CASSEYTDTQYF

v_gene: TRBV5-1
j_gene: TRBJ2-1
CDR3aa: CASNTGGVEWSEQFF

v_gene: TRBV19
j_gene: TRBJ1-5
CDR3aa: CASSIPGSNQPQHF

v_gene: TRBV20-1
j_gene: TRBJ2-2
CDR3aa: CSARGSAGVGTGELFF

v_gene: TRBV7-8
j_gene: TRBJ2-3
CDR3aa: CASSLTTSGEDTQYF

v_gene: TRBV5-1
j_gene: TRBJ2-1
CDR3aa: CASSLTGKANNEQFF

v_gene: TRBV5-1
j_gene: TRBJ2-3
CDR3aa: CASSLPSGGADTQYF

v_gene: TRBV7-3
j_gene: TRBJ2-3
CDR3aa: CASSLGQGWTDTQYF

v_gene: TRBV3-1
j_gene: TRBJ1-3
CDR3aa: CASSLSTFRTSGNTIYF

v_gene: TRBV6-1
j_gene: TRBJ1-5
CDR3aa: CASSGMGQGAQPQHF

v_gene: TRBV2
j_gene: TRBJ2-7
CDR3aa: CASKGTGSYEQYF

v_gene: TRBV19
j_gene: TRBJ1-6
CDR3aa: CVSPPGQGYNSPLHF

v_gene: TRBV7-9
j_gene: TRBJ1-2
CDR3aa: CASSLGPANYGYTF

v_gene: TRBV5-1
j_gene: TRBJ2-5
CDR3aa: CASSPGTRQETQYF